This TCR beta chain is from a study of blood T cell repertoires in COVID-19. Sequenced by immunoSEQ multiplex PCR; TCRdb stores in-frame clones only, minus some. The profile shows about 28,000 clones, approximately 90% of them singletons. The specimen was peripheral blood. This receptor was identified in a human donor in a cohort sampled during active COVID-19.

The CDR3 nucleotides are TGTGCCAGCAGCTCCGACAGGGCGGGTGGCTACACCTTC. Its protein product is CASSSDRAGGYTF. J is TRBJ1-2 and V is TRBV3-1 (or the pseudogene TRBV3-2), with 7 bases matching TRBD1. Trimming at V came to 5 bases and at J to 7 bases, leaving 7 bases not matched to a gene. The CDR3 is 13 residues long. CDR1 is LGHDT and CDR2 is YNNKEL in the germline V gene (reference sequence).